This T cell receptor (beta chain) came from a study of cytomegalovirus exposure and HLA in healthy donors. Study-level background: A data release that came early held about 89 million unique TCRs from HLA-typed donors. The study, taken as a whole, reports: When presence/absence was analysed, sequencing depth was taken to be roughly uniform across donors. TCR beta sequences reportedly predicted most subjects' HLA-A and HLA-B alleles accurately. Rates of TCR association differed by HLA locus in a later analysis, with DRB1 highest and HLA-C lowest.

PCR involved 60 Vbeta and 13 Jbeta primers. Sequencing used immunoSEQ multiplex PCR; TCRdb keeps in-frame clones, though not all of them. The sample has nearly 95,000 clones, more than 75% seen once. Trimming took off 2 bases at V and 1 base at J, with 14 bases between the two ends. Germline assignment: CDR1 MNHEY and CDR2 SVGAGI. The CDR3 length is 16 residues. A note on this clone: The antigen remains unidentified.

Sequencing was performed on PBMCs. The rearrangement uses TRBV6-5 and TRBJ1-1; no clear D gene. This sequence was found in a woman in her thirties or forties in good health and CMV-seronegative. Here the CDR3 reads CASSYDKRAANTEAFF. CDR3 sequence (DNA): TGTGCCAGCAGTTACGATAAGAGGGCCGCGAACACTGAAGCTTTCTTT.